This T cell receptor (beta chain) was recovered during a study of T cells in Graves' hyperthyroidism and ophthalmopathy. Whole-study context: Peripheral blood was secured at the point of initial diagnosis, before any treatment.

Ten or more counts support this clonotype. No progression to ophthalmopathy during 18 months of follow-up defined stable disease. Among the patients, aged 18 to 65, hyperthyroidism was newly diagnosed and had lasted under 2 months. It was 8.5 to 10 ml of fresh peripheral blood that supplied the PBMCs. The CDR3 spans 15 residues. Germline assignment: CDR1 MNHNS and CDR2 SASEGT. V dropped 5 bases and J dropped 0 bases, with 11 bases sitting between them. Amplification of TCR beta CDR3 regions was performed using RNA transcripts as template. During a first-round RT-PCR of the TCR CDR3, the HTBI primer set was used. TCRdb reprocessed the multiplex PCR reads via MiXCR and lists one record per CDR3 protein. This sample has about 180,000 distinct CDR3 sequences, with about 15% found just once.

The TCR was taken from a woman between 45 and 65 years old with Graves' hyperthyroidism. V usage is TRBV6-1 and J usage is TRBJ2-4, with unresolved D. What was sequenced was blood. The CDR3 bases are TGTGCCAGCAGTCGGACCACACTAGCCAAAAACATTCAGTACTTC. Translating gives CASSRTTLAKNIQYF.